These 10 T cell receptor beta chains share one sample of origin, sequenced in a study of blood T cell repertoires in COVID-19. Produced via immunoSEQ multiplex PCR; TCRdb's table is partial and in-frame only. The table records a few hundred thousand clones, 85% to 90% of them present only once. The sequenced material came from PBMCs or T cells enriched from blood (not recorded which). These receptors all stem from a woman aged 50 to 60 who had been exposed to COVID-19.

This clone has only a few counts. The gene calls are TRBV28 and TRBJ1-5; D gene ambiguous. The CDR3 is 14 amino acids. Looked up from germline, CDR1 is MDHEN and CDR2 is SYDVKM. Trimming stripped 6 bases from V and 3 bases from J, with 12 bases between. CDR3 region: CASSSSPINQPQHF. CDR3 in DNA: TGTGCCAGCAGCTCATCCCCTATCAATCAGCCCCAGCATTTT.

This clone showed up just once. This chain links TRBV6-5 with TRBJ1-1; 10 bases agree with TRBD1. V dropped 2 bases and J dropped 3; count of bases not matched to a gene: 6. Germline V gene lookup returns CDR1 MNHEY and CDR2 SVGAGI. The CDR3 is 16 amino acids. Here the CDR3 DNA reads TGTGCCAGCAGTTACGACAGGGGGCATGGGGACACTGAAGCTTTCTTT. Protein product: CASSYDRGHGDTEAFF.

The chain recombines TRBV14 with TRBJ2-7; D gene unclear. This CDR3 is 13 amino acids long. The V end was cut by 2 bases, the J end by 2 bases, with 7 bases between. Looked up from germline, CDR1 is SGHDN and CDR2 is FVKESK. CDR3 nucleotides: TGTGCCAGCAGCCAATTACAAGCCTACGAGCAGTACTTC. The encoded protein is CASSQLQAYEQYF. The complete variable domain, with remaining parts taken from reference TRBV14 and TRBJ2-7, reads EAGVTQFPSHSVIEKGQTVTLRCDPISGHDNLYWYRRVMGKEIKFLLHFVKESKQDESGMPNNRFLAERTGGTYSTLKVQPAELEDSGVYFCASSQLQAYEQYFGPGTRLTVT.

The chain uses TRBV5-1 and TRBJ1-1; 8 bases agree with TRBD1. V shed 4 bases, J shed 1 base, and the junction held 9 bases outside the gene matches. Per the germline V gene, CDR1 is SGHRS and CDR2 is YFSETQ. The CDR3 consists of 16 residues. The CDR3 DNA reads as TGCGCCAGCAGCATAGGACAGGGAGCCGGGAACACTGAAGCTTTCTTT. Translated: CASSIGQGAGNTEAFF. Full variable domain (outside the CDR3, taken from reference TRBV5-1 and TRBJ1-1): KAGVTQTPRYLIKTRGQQVTLSCSPISGHRSVSWYQQTPGQGLQFLFEYFSETQRNKGNFPGRFSGRQFSNSRSEMNVSTLELGDSALYLCASSIGQGAGNTEAFFGQGTRLTVV.

V is TRBV7-9 and J is TRBJ1-6, with TRBD1 identical over 7 bases. Germline lookup yields CDR1 SEHNR and CDR2 FQNEAQ (reference sequence). V lost 5 bases and J lost 7; bases outside the gene matches: 8. The CDR3 runs to 15 residues. As DNA, the CDR3 is TGTGCCAGCAGCCATGACAGGGCCCGGAATTCACCCCTCCACTTT. Protein product: CASSHDRARNSPLHF.

This CDR3 reads CASSELGRPGYTF. The CDR3 coding sequence is TGTGCCAGCAGTGAATTGGGCAGGCCTGGCTACACCTTC. The chain has TRBV6-1 and TRBJ1-2; the D is unclear. This CDR3 has 13 amino acids. Trimming cost V 2 bases and J 7 bases, with 11 bases left between them. From germline, CDR1 is MNHNS and CDR2 SASEGT.

The rearrangement uses TRBV9 and TRBJ2-5, with 11 bases aligning to TRBD2. The trim removed 3 bases at V and 0 bases at J, leaving 4 bases unmatched. The CDR3 runs to 16 residues. Germline V gives CDR1 SGDLS, CDR2 YYNGEE. The CDR3 is CASSATSGGYQETQYF. Here the CDR3 DNA reads TGTGCCAGCAGCGCCACTAGCGGGGGCTACCAAGAGACCCAGTACTTC.

The rearrangement links TRBV7-8 to TRBJ1-6; the D gene is possibly TRBD1 (5 bases). This CDR3 is 17 amino acids long. The V and J ends lost 1 base and 9 bases respectively, with 19 bases between them. Per the germline V gene, CDR1 is SGHVS and CDR2 is FQNEAQ. As DNA, the CDR3 is TGTGCCAGCAGCTTAGGCTCCCCTGGGAACCAGGGTTCACCCCTCCACTTT. This translates into CASSLGSPGNQGSPLHF.

V is TRBV20-1 and J is TRBJ2-3; D is uncertain. The germline V gene has CDR1 DFQATT and CDR2 SNEGSKA (reference sequence). The CDR3 has 11 residues. The CDR3 here is CSPSLADTQYF. CDR3 DNA sequence: TGCAGCCCCAGTTTGGCAGATACGCAGTATTTT.

This clone has only a few counts. This chain links TRBV25-1 with TRBJ2-2; the D gene is possibly TRBD1 (6 bases). The CDR3 extends over 15 amino acids. The germline V and J ends were trimmed by 8 bases and 2 bases, with 15 bases remaining between them. Germline-derived CDR1 and CDR2 are MGHDK and SYGVNS. CDR3 in DNA: TGTGCCAGCGCCAAAACAGGGTTAAACACCGGGGAGCTGTTTTTT. Residues: CASAKTGLNTGELFF.